Shown below are 24 T cell receptor beta chains from a single sample sequenced in a study of T cells in Graves' hyperthyroidism and ophthalmopathy. What was amplified from RNA transcripts were TCR beta CDR3 regions. Carried out on the TCR CDR3, a first-round RT-PCR used the HTBI primer set. TCRdb reanalysed the multiplex PCR reads using MiXCR and keeps one entry per CDR3 protein. The sample consists of 600,000 to 900,000 distinct CDR3 sequences, about a sixth of them appearing once. The sample comprised blood. The receptors stem from a man younger than 30 with Graves' hyperthyroidism.

The V and J genes are TRBV4-2 and TRBJ1-4; the D gene is possibly TRBD1 (6 bases). V dropped 7 bases and J dropped 7 bases, with 16 bases sitting between them. Germline loops: CDR1 LGHNA, CDR2 YNFKEQ. CDR3 length: 14 residues. DNA for the CDR3: TGTGCCAGCACCACCATTGGGGGCGGTGAAAAACTGTTTTTT. Translation: CASTTIGGGEKLFF.

As DNA, the CDR3 is TGTGCCAGCAGTTACCGAGACAGGTACGATCAGCCCCAGCATTTT. It translates to CASSYRDRYDQPQHF. This chain connects TRBV6-2 or TRBV6-3 to TRBJ1-5, with D possibly matching TRBD1 (6 bases). The CDR3 length is 15 residues. V was trimmed by 2 bases and J by 5 bases, leaving 13 bases between them. In germline, CDR1 is MNHEY, CDR2 SVGEGT.

The table lists this clonotype with many counts. This sequence joins TRBV12-3 or TRBV12-4 and TRBJ2-7; 11 nucleotides align to TRBD2. The CDR3 consists of 14 residues. Unmatched junction bases numbered 6, after V lost 5 bases and J lost 6 bases. The CDR3 sequence: CASSPGLAETEQYF. CDR3 in DNA: TGTGCCAGCAGTCCGGGACTAGCGGAGACCGAGCAGTACTTC.

In this sample, this clonotype turned up many times. The V gene is TRBV30, the J gene TRBJ2-1, with a tentative D call TRBD2 (6 bases). Germline CDR1 and CDR2: GTSNPN and SVGIG (reference sequence). Between the trimmed V and J ends, which lost 3 bases and 8 bases, there was a span of 14 bases. This CDR3 is 13 amino acids long. The CDR3 nucleotides are TGTGCCTGGAGCCCCGGGACGGGAGATGAGCAGTTCTTC. It encodes CAWSPGTGDEQFF.

This chain connects TRBV11-3 to TRBJ2-2, with 7 positions matching TRBD2. Trimming removed 5 bases from V and 3 bases from J; junction bases left unmatched: 9. This CDR3 is 16 amino acids long. Germline lookup yields CDR1 SGHNT and CDR2 YENEEA. CDR3 bases: TGTGCCAGCAGCCACGGAGCGGGAAAGGACACCGGGGAGCTGTTTTTT. Translating gives CASSHGAGKDTGELFF. The full variable domain, in which reference TRBV11-3 and TRBJ2-2 provide the parts outside the CDR3, is EAGVVQSPRYKIIEKKQPVAFWCNPISGHNTLYWYLQNLGQGPELLIRYENEEAVDDSQLPKDRFSAERLKGVDSTLKIQPAELGDSAVYLCASSHGAGKDTGELFFGEGSRLTVL.

The V and J genes are TRBV9 and TRBJ2-7; the D is unclear. Germline V lookup: CDR1 SGDLS, CDR2 YYNGEE. Trimming pared 0 bases from V and 0 bases from J, leaving 7 bases between. The CDR3 totals 14 residues. The CDR3 DNA follows: TGTGCCAGCAGCGTAGGGTTAGACTCCTACGAGCAGTACTTC. Its translation: CASSVGLDSYEQYF.

This clonotype was counted ten times or more. V usage is TRBV2 and J usage is TRBJ1-4, with a tentative D call TRBD1 (5 bases). Germline V gene data show CDR1 as SNHLY and CDR2 as FYNNEI. V lost 4 bases and J lost 7, with 13 bases in between. The CDR3 covers 14 residues. CDR3 nucleotide sequence: TGTGCCAGCAGTGTGCGGCAGGGAGGTGAAAAACTGTTTTTT. It is translated as CASSVRQGGEKLFF.

This clonotype was counted many times. The chain combines TRBV7-9 with TRBJ2-2; 9 bases align to TRBD1. The ends lost 5 bases at V and 4 bases at J; junction bases unmatched: 11. The CDR3 totals 17 residues. Looked up from germline, CDR1 is SEHNR and CDR2 is FQNEAQ (reference sequence). The CDR3 region has the DNA TGTGCCAGCAGCCCCGGGACAGGGTTGGAAGGCACCGGGGAGCTGTTTTTT. Amino acids: CASSPGTGLEGTGELFF.

The chain has TRBV9 and TRBJ2-1, with D uncertain. Germline-derived CDR1 and CDR2 are SGDLS and YYNGEE. Trimming shortened V by 5 bases and J by 0 bases, and 15 bases separated the two germline ends. The CDR3 is made up of 16 amino acids. CDR3 sequence reads: CASSVGSSHSYNEQFF. The CDR3 DNA reads as TGTGCCAGCAGTGTCGGGTCCTCCCACTCCTACAATGAGCAGTTCTTC.

The chain joins TRBV20-1 to TRBJ1-5; 7 bases map to TRBD1. Germline-derived CDR1 and CDR2 are DFQATT and SNEGSKA (reference sequence). This CDR3 has 13 amino acids. The V segment lost 6 bases and the J segment 3 bases; nucleotides outside the gene matches: 5. The CDR3 region has the DNA TGCAGTGCCTCGACAGGGACCAATCAGCCCCAGCATTTT. Translated, it gives CSASTGTNQPQHF.

This clonotype was recorded at least ten times. V and J are TRBV12-3 or TRBV12-4 and TRBJ2-5; no reliable D call. This CDR3 is built from 12 residues. V was pared by 3 bases and J by 3 bases, with 5 bases between. The CDR3 DNA reads as TGTGCCAGCAGTTTGCTAGAAGAGACCCAGTACTTC. Amino acids: CASSLLEETQYF.

This clonotype has a handful of counts. The V call is TRBV7-8, the J call TRBJ2-7, with 8 bases fitting TRBD1. Trimming at V came to 4 bases and at J to 7 bases, leaving 12 bases not matched to a gene. The CDR3 has 15 residues. The germline V gene has CDR1 SGHVS and CDR2 FQNEAQ. The CDR3 DNA reads TGTGCCAGCAGCTCCCCCTGGCAGGGGGCTGGGGAGCAGTACTTC. This sequence encodes CASSSPWQGAGEQYF.

This clonotype was recorded at least ten times. The chain combines TRBV24-1 with TRBJ2-5, with 9 bases matching TRBD1. CDR3 length equals 16 residues. J lost 4 bases, V lost 4 bases, and 9 bases had no gene match. The V gene's germline CDR1 is KGHDR and CDR2 SFDVKD. The CDR3 is CATSDQYRGRGETQYF. The DNA for the CDR3 is TGTGCCACCAGTGACCAGTACAGGGGGCGGGGAGAGACCCAGTACTTC.

At least ten counts were recorded for this clonotype. The chain carries TRBV20-1 and TRBJ2-7, with TRBD2 matching 14 bases. This CDR3 spans 15 amino acids. Germline lookup yields CDR1 DFQATT and CDR2 SNEGSKA (reference sequence). V shed 3 bases and J 0 bases; nucleotides not matched to a gene: 1. CDR3 nucleotide sequence: TGCAGTGCTAGCGGGACTAGCGGGAGCTCCTACGAGCAGTACTTC. Its protein product is CSASGTSGSSYEQYF.

The chain links TRBV20-1 to TRBJ2-7; tentative D call: TRBD2 (5 bases). The CDR3 runs 16 residues. Germline V lookup: CDR1 DFQATT, CDR2 SNEGSKA (reference sequence). Trimming took off 3 bases at V and 3 bases at J, with 21 bases between the two ends. The CDR3 loop reads CSASPLEGAQLYEQYF. CDR3 nucleotide sequence: TGCAGTGCTAGTCCCTTAGAGGGAGCCCAGCTCTACGAGCAGTACTTC.

This clonotype has a handful of counts. The J gene is TRBJ2-1, the V gene TRBV27, with D possibly TRBD1 on 6 matching bases. CDR1 and CDR2 (germline): MNHEY, SMNVEV (reference sequence). This CDR3 region has 11 residues. V dropped 6 bases and J dropped 9 bases, with 9 bases sitting between them. In DNA form, the CDR3 reads TGTGCCAGCAGAGGGGGTTTTGAGCAGTTCTTC. Translating it yields CASRGGFEQFF.

V gene TRBV5-1 combines with J gene TRBJ2-3, with D possibly TRBD2 on 5 matching bases. CDR1 and CDR2 (germline): SGHRS, YFSETQ. Trimming shortened V by 4 bases and J by 4 bases, and 13 bases separated the two germline ends. The CDR3 runs to 14 residues. This chain's CDR3 is CASSRIDGADTQYF. In nucleotides, the CDR3 is TGCGCCAGCAGCAGGATAGACGGGGCAGATACGCAGTATTTT. Drawing the rest from reference TRBV5-1 and TRBJ2-3, the complete variable domain is KAGVTQTPRYLIKTRGQQVTLSCSPISGHRSVSWYQQTPGQGLQFLFEYFSETQRNKGNFPGRFSGRQFSNSRSEMNVSTLELGDSALYLCASSRIDGADTQYFGPGTRLTVL.

This clonotype turned up a few times. The chain recombines TRBV18 with TRBJ1-1; 7 bases are a match to TRBD1. The CDR3 runs 16 residues. V gave up 5 bases and J gave up 1 base; unmatched junction bases: 10. CDR1 is KGHSH, CDR2 LQKENI, per germline. CDR3 nucleotide sequence: TGTGCCAGCTCAGTAACCGGACAGGCCCAGAACACTGAAGCTTTCTTT. Its protein is CASSVTGQAQNTEAFF.

This clonotype has just a few counts. This chain joins TRBV7-9 and TRBJ2-3; 7 bases map to TRBD1. Trimming at V came to 4 bases and at J to 3 bases, leaving 10 bases not matched to a gene. This CDR3 spans 16 amino acids. Germline CDR1 is SEHNR and CDR2 is FQNEAQ (reference sequence). The CDR3 sequence: CASSSHRGEGTDTQYF. CDR3 nucleotides: TGTGCCAGCAGCTCCCACAGGGGAGAGGGGACAGATACGCAGTATTTT.

This clonotype has at least ten counts. The chain carries TRBV12-3 or TRBV12-4 and TRBJ2-3, with 7 nucleotides matching TRBD1. Germline trimming cut 6 bases from V and 0 bases from J; bases unmatched to any gene: 6. This CDR3 spans 15 amino acids. CDR3: CASRDRDSSTDTQYF. The CDR3 DNA sequence: TGTGCCAGCAGAGACAGGGATTCTAGCACAGATACGCAGTATTTT.

J is TRBJ2-5 and V is TRBV4-3, with a tentative D call TRBD2 (6 bases). V was pared by 1 base and J by 0 bases, with 9 bases between. The CDR3 has 15 residues. Germline V gene lookup returns CDR1 LGHNA and CDR2 YSLEER. The CDR3 here is CASSQGSGYQETQYF. The CDR3 DNA is TGCGCCAGCAGCCAAGGCAGCGGGTACCAAGAGACCCAGTACTTC.

V and J are TRBV6-5 and TRBJ2-1; TRBD2 agrees at 7 bases. Germline V lookup: CDR1 MNHEY, CDR2 SVGAGI. V gave up 2 bases and J gave up 2 bases; unmatched junction bases: 3. The CDR3 is made up of 15 amino acids. CDR3: CASSYTSAAYNEQFF. The CDR3 DNA sequence: TGTGCCAGCAGTTACACTAGCGCTGCCTACAATGAGCAGTTCTTC.

In its sample, this clonotype was seen a few times. The V and J genes are TRBV7-2 and TRBJ1-5; D ambiguous. The V end lost 4 bases, the J end lost 7 bases, and 14 bases lay between the germline ends. Germline-derived CDR1 and CDR2 are SGHTA and FQGNSA. The CDR3 extends over 14 amino acids. The CDR3 DNA is TGTGCCAGCAGCTCAGCCGGGGAGCGGCAGCCCCAGCATTTT. It encodes CASSSAGERQPQHF. The whole variable domain, filled in from reference TRBV7-2 and TRBJ1-5, reads GAGVSQSPSNKVTEKGKDVELRCDPISGHTALYWYRQSLGQGLEFLIYFQGNSAPDKSGLPSDRFSAERTGGSVSTLTIQRTQQEDSAVYLCASSSAGERQPQHFGDGTRLSIL.

There are a few counts of this clonotype. V and J are TRBV18 and TRBJ2-2; no clear D gene. Deletions cut 2 bases from V and 6 bases from J, with 7 bases between. The CDR3 runs 13 residues. CDR1 and CDR2 from the germline V gene are KGHSH and LQKENI. CDR3 DNA sequence: TGTGCCAGCTCACCAGATCCGGCCGGGGAGCTGTTTTTT. Amino acids: CASSPDPAGELFF.